The sequence of this T cell receptor beta chain was determined in a study of patients and donors after allogeneic stem cell transplantation. The CDR3 covers 16 residues. Trimming pared 0 bases from V and 1 base from J, leaving 11 bases between. Germline loops: CDR1 SGHRS, CDR2 YFSETQ. TCRdb re-derived calls from the RT-PCR reads in MiXCR, one entry per CDR3 protein. This table holds 150,000 to 200,000 distinct CDR3 sequences, about a quarter found once. The receptor's source is a human donor who was either an allogeneic HSCT recipient or a stem cell or donor lymphocyte infusion donor (not recorded which). It is not recorded whose cells these are; they may come from a transplant donor. The sample consisted of blood, either unsorted or a sorted T cell fraction (not recorded which). The chain uses TRBV5-1 and TRBJ2-1; D is perhaps TRBD2 (5 bases). DNA of the CDR3: TGCGCCAGCAGCTTGGAAGCGGTCGGGTCCTACAATGAGCAGTTCTTC. This translates into CASSLEAVGSYNEQFF.